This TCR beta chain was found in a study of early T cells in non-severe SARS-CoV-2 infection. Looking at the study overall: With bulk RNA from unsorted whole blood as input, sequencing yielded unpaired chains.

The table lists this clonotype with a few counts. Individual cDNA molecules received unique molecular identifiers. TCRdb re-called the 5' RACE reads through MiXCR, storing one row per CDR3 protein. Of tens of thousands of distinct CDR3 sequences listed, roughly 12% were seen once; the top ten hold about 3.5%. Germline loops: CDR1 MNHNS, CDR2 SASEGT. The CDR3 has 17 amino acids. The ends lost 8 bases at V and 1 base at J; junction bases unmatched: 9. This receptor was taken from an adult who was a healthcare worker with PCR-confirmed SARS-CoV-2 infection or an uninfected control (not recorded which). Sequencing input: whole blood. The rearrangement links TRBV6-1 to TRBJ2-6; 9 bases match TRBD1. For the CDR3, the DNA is TGTGCCAGCGGCCGGGACAGGGTGAGGTCTGGGGCCAACGTCCTGACTTTC. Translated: CASGRDRVRSGANVLTF.